The 9 T cell receptor beta chains given below trace back to one sample, sequenced in a study of neurological immune-mediated disorders. TCRdb passed the 5' RACE reads through MiXCR, listing each CDR3 protein once. The sample lists 55,000 to 60,000 distinct CDR3 sequences, roughly 3.5% occurring once. Sequenced: PBMCs. All receptors derive from a woman in her 30s with multiple sclerosis.

Ten or more counts support this clonotype. This chain uses TRBV7-2 with TRBJ2-1; the D gene is possibly TRBD2 (6 bases). V was shortened by 1 base and J by 5 bases, with 9 bases between the two germline ends. The CDR3 contains 14 residues. Germline V CDR1 and CDR2: SGHTA, FQGNSA. As DNA, the CDR3 is TGTGCCAGCAGCTTAGGACTAGGCCACAATGAGCAGTTCTTC. Protein: CASSLGLGHNEQFF.

This clonotype has a count of ten or more. V usage is TRBV9 and J usage is TRBJ2-1; TRBD2 agrees at 13 bases. V shed 2 bases, J shed 4 bases, and the junction held 9 bases outside the gene matches. Germline V gene sequence: CDR1 SGDLS, CDR2 YYNGEE. The length of the CDR3 is 18 residues. Written as DNA, the CDR3 is TGTGCCAGCAGCGTTACTGCGACGGGACTAGCGGGATACAATGAGCAGTTCTTC. It encodes CASSVTATGLAGYNEQFF.

This clonotype was recorded many times. The chain joins TRBV6-5 to TRBJ2-3; 9 nucleotides align to TRBD2. Germline CDR1 MNHEY, CDR2 SVGAGI. CDR3 length: 15 residues. Trimming took 5 bases from V and 4 from J; bases not matched to a gene: 7. The CDR3 DNA sequence: TGTGCCAGCAGTATAGCGGGAGAGCCTCCAGATACGCAGTATTTT. Protein product: CASSIAGEPPDTQYF.

This clonotype was counted ten times or more. The V call is TRBV29-1, the J call TRBJ1-2; D call uncertain. CDR3 length equals 15 residues. Germline V CDR1 and CDR2: SQVTM, ANQGSEA. V was shortened by 4 bases and J by 4 bases, with 19 bases between the two germline ends. The CDR3 protein is CSVVGQPAISYGYTF. CDR3 bases: TGCAGCGTTGTGGGCCAGCCCGCTATTAGCTATGGCTACACCTTC.

This clonotype was counted many times. For the CDR3, the DNA is TGTGCCAGCAGTTACTTAAGGACAGGGGAGAACACCGGGGAGCTGTTTTTT. Translation: CASSYLRTGENTGELFF. The V and J genes are TRBV6-5 and TRBJ2-2; 9 bases are shared with TRBD1. This CDR3 region has 17 residues. V lost 1 base and J lost 1; bases outside the gene matches: 4. CDR1 and CDR2 from the germline V gene are MNHEY and SVGAGI.

This clonotype was counted at least ten times. The chain uses TRBV20-1 and TRBJ2-7; TRBD2 might be the D (7 bases). Germline V gene lookup returns CDR1 DFQATT and CDR2 SNEGSKA (reference sequence). CDR3 length: 13 residues. Trimming left V 3 bases short and J 3 bases short, with 12 bases between. The CDR3: CSASRGGIYEQYF. CDR3 in DNA: TGCAGTGCTAGTAGGGGGGGGATCTACGAGCAGTACTTC.

This clonotype was found many times. The chain links TRBV7-9 to TRBJ2-4; no firm D call. CDR1 and CDR2 (germline): SEHNR, FQNEAQ (reference sequence). Deletions cut 4 bases from V and 1 base from J, with 14 bases between. The CDR3 consists of 16 residues. This CDR3 reads CASSSTAVSAKNIQYF. DNA of the CDR3: TGTGCCAGCAGCTCTACAGCAGTCTCCGCCAAAAACATTCAGTACTTC.

This clonotype was detected ten times or more. V is TRBV7-9 and J is TRBJ2-1, with unresolved D. This CDR3 has 16 residues. V lost 5 bases and J lost 0, with 14 bases in between. Germline values: CDR1 SEHNR, CDR2 FQNEAQ (reference sequence). The CDR3 sequence is CASSPSEPGSYNEQFF. The CDR3 coding sequence is TGTGCCAGCAGCCCCAGCGAGCCGGGCTCCTACAATGAGCAGTTCTTC.

This clonotype was picked up many times. The CDR3 loop reads CASSFRGLGYTF. The CDR3, as DNA: TGTGCCAGCAGTTTCAGGGGGCTTGGCTACACCTTC. V is TRBV6-5 and J is TRBJ1-2; TRBD1 agrees at 8 bases. CDR1 MNHEY and CDR2 SVGAGI come from the germline V gene. V trimming: 4 bases; J trimming: 7 bases; junction bases outside the gene matches: 2. The CDR3 has 12 amino acids.